Included here is one T cell receptor (beta chain) sequence, with context. This clonotype was observed many times. The clone's antigen remains unknown. No quality values exist for individual bases; no much larger clone is one base distant. The sample is drawn from a study of neurological immune-mediated disorders (dated by TCRdb to the late 2010s). For the wider study: Using UMI-based sequencing, the study compared peripheral blood TCR-beta repertoires from patients with HTLV-I-associated myelopathy (HAM/TSP), patients with multiple sclerosis, and healthy controls. Longitudinal HAM/TSP donors and healthy donors each had 3 time-points at intervals of about 3-40 months. Alongside PBMC samples, the set of about 100 TCR-beta libraries contained longitudinal samples, technical triplicates, and paired CD4+ and CD8+ T-cell subsets that had been sorted. Of the approximately 66 subjects in the cohort, some 14 were HAM/TSP patients, roughly 34 were multiple sclerosis patients, and about 20 were healthy controls. The full study reports these points: TCR clonal expansion was greatest in HAM/TSP patients and smallest in MS patients, who ranked below even healthy controls. No identical CDR3 amino acid sequences were found to be shared among expanded clones across subjects, suggesting that TCR-beta repertoires were private in all groups.

The meaning of the sample's time point label: longitudinal time-point 1 (baseline). Blood bank volunteers in Maryland, USA served as the healthy controls. Libraries from unsorted PBMCs were made from 2 million PBMCs kept in RNAlater at -80 degrees C until RNA extraction. Peripheral blood underwent Ficoll-Hypaque density gradient centrifugation to isolate PBMCs, which were then cryopreserved in liquid nitrogen. The germline V gene (reference sequence) sets CDR1 to DFQATT and CDR2 to SNEGSKA. V was cut back by 8 bases and J by 1 base, leaving a gap of 7 bases between them. Reading from cysteine to phenylalanine, the CDR3 counts 11 amino acids. The only DNA kept is the CDR3, 33 bases in frame from the first base. cDNA was synthesized by template-switch 5'RACE using a primer with a 10-nucleotide random unique molecular identifier that tagged each TCR transcript. Over 180 million TCR-beta sequences, covering 15-18 subjects, were produced in each sequencing run. The RNeasy kit was used for extraction of total RNA. Using the KAPA Real-time Library Amplification kit, TCR-beta VDJ regions were amplified with primers for the TCR constant region and the 5'RACE anchor. Sample indexes and Illumina adaptors were added in a first PCR, and a second PCR then increased library yield. After purification with Ampure beads, the TCR product of roughly 650 bp was size-selected on a 2% E-gel SizeSelection system. Library quality was checked on a Bioanalyzer, concentration was measured with Qubit, and libraries were quantified with the Kapa Library Quantification kit before pooling. An Illumina HiSeq 2500 sequenced the libraries paired-end 2 x 150 bp. To increase sequence diversity, 25-30% phiX was spiked into each library pool. Per the authors' processing: Quality-filtered reads were processed with the UMI-based MiGEC pipeline, and over 75% of raw TCR sequences were removed by the MiGEC pipeline during error correction. IMGT germline references were used for aligning VDJ genes, and each clonotype was defined as a unique CDR3 amino acid sequence together with its V-J genes. Clonal expansion, Shannon diversity and CDR3 relatedness (CalcPairwiseDistances, ClusterSamples) were evaluated with VDJtools, and phylogenetic trees were built with CLCbio workbench. Clones with at least 8 unique UMIs were defined as expanded, with this threshold being based on coefficient-of-variation modelling across technical triplicates. The public sequencing data were trimmed at Q25 with fastp and processed into clonotypes with MiXCR by TCRdb, which kept only in-frame beta chains. Identical CDR3 protein sequences are pooled into one entry, listed with their most common genes and DNA. The V and J calls were not made by the authors but by TCRdb's processing. In all, the sample holds about 49,000 distinct CDR3 sequences, and approximately 11% of those were seen once. Of the sample, under 2% falls within the top ten clones.

The clonotype originates from a middle-aged woman in good health. The chain couples TRBV20-1 to TRBJ2-3, with no confident D gene call. The source material was PBMCs. For the CDR3, the sequence is CSPQGTDTQYF. The nucleotides read TGCAGTCCTCAGGGCACAGATACGCAGTATTTT.